The rows below give T cell receptor beta chains drawn from one sample of a study of cytomegalovirus exposure and HLA in healthy donors. Method: immunoSEQ multiplex PCR; TCRdb's copy keeps in-frame clones and lacks some. The sample yields around 40,000 clones, of which the top ten take up roughly 1.4%. The sequenced sample was PBMCs. The source is a man aged 30 to 45 in good health and CMV-seronegative. Both conserved end residues are part of each CDR3. D genes are given only for firm matches.

j_call	v_call	d_call	cdr3_nt	cdr3_aa
TRBJ1-1	TRBV18	.	TGTGCCAGCTCAACAATGGAACAGGGAGTTGAAGCTTTCTTT	CASSTMEQGVEAFF
TRBJ2-3	TRBV6-1	.	TGTGCCAGCAGTGAAGTAACGGGAGCCACAGATACGCAGTATTTT	CASSEVTGATDTQYF
TRBJ2-3	TRBV7-9	TRBD1	TGTGCCAGCAGCACTGACAGGGGGGGGACAGATACGCAGTATTTT	CASSTDRGGTDTQYF
TRBJ2-1	TRBV4-1	.	TGCGCCAGCAGCCAAGTAGGAGGGATCAATGAGCAGTTCTTC	CASSQVGGINEQFF
TRBJ1-5	TRBV11-3	TRBD1	TGTGCCAGCAGCTCCGGACAGGGGAATGATATTAGCAATCAGCCCCAGCATTTT	CASSSGQGNDISNQPQHF
TRBJ2-7	TRBV29-1	TRBD1	TGCAGCGTTGAAAGTCTGGCAGGGGGCTTGGGGTACGAGCAGTACTTC	CSVESLAGGLGYEQYF
TRBJ1-2	TRBV7-9	.	TGTGCCAGCAGTCGCGGGACGGCTGACTATGGCTACACCTTC	CASSRGTADYGYTF
TRBJ2-7	TRBV30	TRBD1	TGTGCCTGGAGCCTAGCTCGAACAGGGGTACAGCAGTACTTC	CAWSLARTGVQQYF
TRBJ1-2	TRBV5-1	.	TGCGCCAGCAGCTTGGGGCAGGGTAGATCCCGCTATGGCTACACCTTC	CASSLGQGRSRYGYTF
TRBJ2-1	TRBV2	TRBD1	TGTGCCAGCAGGACAGGGGGAGATGAGCAGTTCTTC	CASRTGGDEQFF
TRBJ2-3	TRBV15	.	TGTGCCACCAGCAGAGAACTAGTTCAGGATACGCAGTATTTT	CATSRELVQDTQYF
TRBJ2-3	TRBV4-3	TRBD1	TGCGCCAGCAGCCCAACGCTGGGGCTTCGGGGACAGGGGGCAGATACGCAGTATTTT	CASSPTLGLRGQGADTQYF
TRBJ1-2	TRBV7-6	TRBD1	TGTGCCAGCAGCTTAGAGACAGGGGGCTGGGGCTACACCTTC	CASSLETGGWGYTF
TRBJ1-1	TRBV27	.	TGTGCCAGCAGTTTAAGCAGGCAGGGTAACACTGAAGCTTTCTTT	CASSLSRQGNTEAFF
TRBJ1-6	TRBV4-2	TRBD1	TGTGCCAGCAGCCAGATTAACAGGGGATATGTTTCACCCCTCCACTTT	CASSQINRGYVSPLHF
TRBJ1-1	TRBV9	TRBD1	TGTGCCAGCAGCGTAGGGCCAGGGGGCACTGAAGCTTTCTTT	CASSVGPGGTEAFF
TRBJ2-5	TRBV29-1	TRBD1	TGCAGCGTGGACCCAGGGGGCGGGGAAGAGACCCAGTACTTC	CSVDPGGGEETQYF
TRBJ2-7	TRBV6-1	TRBD2	TGTGCCAGCAGTTCTCTAGCGGGGTCCTACGAGCAGTACTTC	CASSSLAGSYEQYF
TRBJ1-2	TRBV4-2	.	TGTGCCAGCAGCCAAGGGCCAGGGGCCGACTATGGCTACACCTTC	CASSQGPGADYGYTF
TRBJ1-1	TRBV18	.	TGTGCCAGCTCACCGGATGTGGCGGGGAACACTGAAGCTTTCTTT	CASSPDVAGNTEAFF
TRBJ2-2	TRBV19	.	TGTGCCAGTAGTATTGACAGGGTCGGAGGGGTGTTTTTT	CASSIDRVGGVFF
TRBJ1-2	TRBV4-1	.	TGCGCCAGCAGCCTGAAGGCAGGTTCTAACTATGGCTACACCTTC	CASSLKAGSNYGYTF
TRBJ2-3	TRBV6-5	.	TGTGCCAGCAGTTATAAATACCGGGGTAGCACAGATACGCAGTATTTT	CASSYKYRGSTDTQYF
TRBJ2-7	TRBV29-1	TRBD1	TGCAGCGTTGTAGGGACAGGGCATGTCGACGAGCAGTACTTC	CSVVGTGHVDEQYF
TRBJ1-6	TRBV6-1	.	TGTGCCAGTAGCCTGGGGGAGGCGTATAATTCACCCCTCCACTTT	CASSLGEAYNSPLHF
TRBJ1-1	TRBV19	.	TGTGCCAGTGGGGGGTTGAACACTGAAGCTTTCTTT	CASGGLNTEAFF
TRBJ1-4	TRBV30	.	TGTGCCTGTCCTGCGATCTCAATCGGTGAAAAACTGTTTTTT	CACPAISIGEKLFF
TRBJ1-2	TRBV30	TRBD1	TGTGCCTGGAGTGTGCAACAGGGGAGACATGGCTACACCTTC	CAWSVQQGRHGYTF
TRBJ1-2	TRBV19	.	TGTGCCAGTAGTATAATTGGGCAGCCTCATGGCTACACCTTC	CASSIIGQPHGYTF
TRBJ1-5	TRBV6-5	.	TGTGCCAGCAGCCGTTATAGCAATCAGCCCCAGCATTTT	CASSRYSNQPQHF
TRBJ2-7	TRBV6-1	TRBD2	TGTGCCAGCACCCAACTAGCGGGATCCTCCTACGAGCAGTACTTC	CASTQLAGSSYEQYF
TRBJ2-7	TRBV9	TRBD2	TGTGCCAGCAGCGTAGAAAGCGGGAGGGGCTACGAGCAGTACTTC	CASSVESGRGYEQYF
TRBJ2-3	TRBV5-1	TRBD1	TGCGCCAGCAGCTTAAACAGGGGGCCCACAGATACGCAGTATTTT	CASSLNRGPTDTQYF
TRBJ1-5	TRBV6-1	TRBD1	TGTGCCAGCACTCTAACAGGGGCTAATCAGCCCCAGCATTTT	CASTLTGANQPQHF
TRBJ1-1	TRBV7-2	.	TGTGCCAGCAGCTCCCTATGGCAGGCGAACACTGAAGCTTTCTTT	CASSSLWQANTEAFF
TRBJ2-5	TRBV18	TRBD1	TGTGCCAGCTCTAGGACAGGGGGTTTCGAGACCCAGTACTTC	CASSRTGGFETQYF
TRBJ2-7	TRBV29-1	TRBD1	TGCAGCGTTCGACCGGGACAGGGGCTCCATGAGTACTTC	CSVRPGQGLHEYF
TRBJ2-7	TRBV29-1	.	TGCAGCGCCCTGAGGGACTACGAGCAGTACTTC	CSALRDYEQYF
TRBJ1-1	TRBV19	.	TGTGCCAGTAGTATACAAGGGGACACTGAAGCTTTCTTT	CASSIQGDTEAFF
TRBJ1-2	TRBV4-1	TRBD1	TGCGCCAGCAGCCTAAGGACAGGCTCGACGGTCGGTGGCTACACCTTC	CASSLRTGSTVGGYTF
TRBJ2-1	TRBV29-1	TRBD1	TGCAGCGTTTCTCCCGACAGGGTCAACAATGAGCAGTTCTTC	CSVSPDRVNNEQFF
TRBJ2-7	TRBV7-2	.	TGTGCCAGCAGCTCTTTAGGGGGTTTGTACGAGCAGTACTTC	CASSSLGGLYEQYF
TRBJ1-2	TRBV5-1	TRBD1	TGCGCCAGCAGCTTGGGACAGGGGAGAGGCTACACCTTC	CASSLGQGRGYTF
TRBJ2-2	TRBV29-1	.	TGCAGCGTTGGGGGCGGGAACACCGGGGAGCTGTTTTTT	CSVGGGNTGELFF
TRBJ2-7	TRBV25-1	.	TGTGCCAGCAGTGAATATAAGGGGAACGAGCAGTACTTC	CASSEYKGNEQYF
TRBJ1-1	TRBV7-9	.	TGTGCCAGCAGCTTACCAGGAGGGGCCGACACTGAAGCTTTCTTT	CASSLPGGADTEAFF
TRBJ2-3	TRBV27	TRBD1	TGTGCCAGCAGTCTGGACAGGGGTGGAGATACGCAGTATTTT	CASSLDRGGDTQYF
TRBJ1-2	TRBV6-6	TRBD1	TGTGCCAGCAGTTACCGACAGGGCAACGGCTACACCTTC	CASSYRQGNGYTF
TRBJ2-7	TRBV5-1	TRBD2	TGCGCCAGCAGCTTGGTCGCGGGGGCCTACGAGCAGTACTTC	CASSLVAGAYEQYF
TRBJ1-6	TRBV28	TRBD1	TGTGCCAGCAGTTTAGGAGGGGGCGGTTCACCCCTCCACTTT	CASSLGGGGSPLHF
TRBJ1-1	TRBV7-2	.	TGTGCCAGCAGCTTAGAGGGGGTGTACCCTGAAGCTTTCTTT	CASSLEGVYPEAFF
TRBJ1-1	TRBV6-1	.	TGTGCCAGCAGACTTGGGCCGGACACTGAAGCTTTCTTT	CASRLGPDTEAFF
TRBJ2-2	TRBV6-6	.	TGTGCCAGCAGTTACTCGAGAGAGAACACCGGGGAGCTGTTTTTT	CASSYSRENTGELFF
TRBJ2-1	TRBV5-1	TRBD2	TGCGCCAGCAGCCCAGGACTAGCGGCCTACAATGAGCAGTTCTTC	CASSPGLAAYNEQFF
TRBJ1-6	TRBV30	.	TGTGCCTGGAGTCAGGGGCATGGATCACCCCTCCACTTT	CAWSQGHGSPLHF
TRBJ1-1	TRBV5-6	.	TGTGCCAGCAGCTTGGAACAGTCGGGGGAAGCTTTCTTT	CASSLEQSGEAFF
TRBJ2-7	TRBV6-5	.	TGTGCCAGCAGCACCGCCGGGGGAAGGGCCTACGAGCAGTACTTC	CASSTAGGRAYEQYF
TRBJ2-3	TRBV29-1	TRBD2	TGCAGCGTTGAAGATCTACTAGCGGGGACAGATACGCAGTATTTT	CSVEDLLAGTDTQYF
TRBJ2-1	TRBV4-3	.	TGCGCCAGCAGCCAAGATCGGGTGAGCTCCTACAATGAGCAGTTCTTC	CASSQDRVSSYNEQFF
TRBJ1-2	TRBV2	TRBD1	TGTGCCAGCAGGCCGGGACAGGGGGCGTACTATGGCTACACCTTC	CASRPGQGAYYGYTF